The 20 T cell receptor beta chains below come from one sample, sequenced in a study of sequential checkpoint blockade in melanoma. Only in-frame clones appear in the TCRdb table, and some are missing; sequencing was by immunoSEQ multiplex PCR. Of about 3,500 clones in the sample, approximately 25% are singletons; the top ten hold around 10%. Treatment specified: randomized to nivolumab then ipilimumab (arm A) or the reverse (arm B). Specimen: tumor tissue (inferred from file names), collected from a patient given nivolumab and ipilimumab in sequence. Source of these receptors: a human donor with melanoma.

The chain uses TRBV28 and TRBJ2-7; tentative D call: TRBD2 (5 bases). This CDR3 comprises 15 residues. Germline lookup yields CDR1 MDHEN and CDR2 SYDVKM. Trimming removed 4 bases from V and 1 base from J, with 14 bases in between. The CDR3 is CASSSGDQVSYEQYF. In DNA form, the CDR3 reads TGTGCCAGCAGTTCCGGGGATCAAGTTTCCTACGAGCAGTACTTC.

The chain has TRBV5-1 and TRBJ1-1; no firm D call. Per germline, CDR1 SGHRS and CDR2 YFSETQ. The CDR3 spans 15 residues. V was trimmed by 4 bases and J by 3 bases, leaving 16 bases between them. CDR3: CASSPQSTLYTEAFF. The CDR3 nucleotides are TGCGCCAGCAGCCCACAAAGTACGTTATACACTGAAGCTTTCTTT.

J is TRBJ1-2 and V is TRBV19; 10 nucleotides agree with TRBD1. This CDR3 region has 15 residues. Germline CDR1 reads LNHDA; CDR2 reads SQIVND (reference sequence). J was trimmed by 4 bases and V by 6 bases; bases with no gene match: 8. The CDR3 protein is CASSPDRGRFYGYTF. The CDR3 DNA follows: TGTGCCAGTAGCCCCGACAGGGGGCGATTCTATGGCTACACCTTC. The whole variable domain, filled in from reference TRBV19 and TRBJ1-2, reads DGGITQSPKYLFRKEGQNVTLSCEQNLNHDAMYWYRQDPGQGLRLIYYSQIVNDFQKGDIAEGYSVSREKKESFPLTVTSAQKNPTAFYLCASSPDRGRFYGYTFGSGTRLTVV.

The chain is built from TRBV5-1 and TRBJ2-2, with a tentative D call TRBD2 (6 bases). With 3 bases removed from V and 0 bases from J, the gap between germline ends came to 12 bases. The CDR3 extends over 16 amino acids. Germline assignment: CDR1 SGHRS and CDR2 YFSETQ. This chain's CDR3 is CASSWAGTANTGELFF. In DNA form, the CDR3 reads TGCGCCAGCAGCTGGGCCGGGACTGCGAACACCGGGGAGCTGTTTTTT.

This clone occurred a few times. The rearrangement uses TRBV11-3 and TRBJ2-1; D assignment may be TRBD1 or TRBD2 (6 bases each). The germline V gene encodes CDR1 SGHNT and CDR2 YENEEA. This CDR3 region has 18 residues. V lost 1 base and J 0 bases, leaving 16 bases between the germline ends. This CDR3 reads CASSLGSGADLSYNEQFF. CDR3 coding DNA: TGTGCCAGCAGCTTAGGGTCGGGGGCGGACCTCTCCTACAATGAGCAGTTCTTC.

This clone was picked up many times. This chain connects TRBV11-3 to TRBJ2-3, with 8 positions matching TRBD1. Germline lookup yields CDR1 SGHNT and CDR2 YENEEA. V dropped 1 base and J dropped 1; count of bases not matched to a gene: 10. The CDR3 length is 18 residues. The CDR3 bases are TGTGCCAGCAGCTTAGTCGGGACAGGTATTTCGGGCACAGATACGCAGTATTTT. Its translation is CASSLVGTGISGTDTQYF.

This clone rates as large. This rearrangement joins TRBV6-8 to TRBJ2-1; possibly TRBD1 or TRBD2 for D (5 bases each). Germline V gene sequence: CDR1 MNHGY, CDR2 SAAAGT. This CDR3 contains 14 residues. The V and J ends lost 5 bases and 7 bases respectively, with 15 bases between them. CDR3 bases: TGTGCCAGCAGTCCTATGGGGACGGGAAATGAGCAGTTCTTC. It translates to CASSPMGTGNEQFF.

Judged by abundance, this clone is medium-sized. The chain couples TRBV11-3 to TRBJ1-4; D not resolved. The CDR3 is 14 residues long. Trimming removed 5 bases from V and 8 bases from J, with 15 bases in between. Germline V gene sequence: CDR1 SGHNT, CDR2 YENEEA. CDR3 residues: CASSQVPDGEKLFF. In DNA, the CDR3 is TGTGCCAGCAGCCAGGTCCCGGACGGGGAAAAACTGTTTTTT.

V usage is TRBV28 and J usage is TRBJ2-7; 9 bases are a match to TRBD1. V lost 1 base, J lost 7 bases, and 5 bases stayed unmatched. CDR3 length equals 14 residues. The germline V gene encodes CDR1 MDHEN and CDR2 SYDVKM. The CDR3 region is CASSLYRDREEQYF. As DNA, the CDR3 is TGTGCCAGCAGTTTATACCGGGACAGGGAAGAGCAGTACTTC.

In this sample, this clone turned up many times. The V call is TRBV6-8, the J call TRBJ1-5; 8 bases fit TRBD1. The CDR3 loop spans 15 amino acids. The ends lost 5 bases at V and 3 bases at J; junction bases unmatched: 6. CDR1 is MNHGY and CDR2 is SAAAGT in the germline V gene. The CDR3: CASSASGGVNQPQHF. The DNA for the CDR3 is TGTGCCAGCAGTGCCTCAGGGGGCGTCAATCAGCCCCAGCATTTT.

This sequence joins TRBV19 and TRBJ1-3, with D hard to call. The V end was cut by 3 bases, the J end by 1 base, with 10 bases between. Germline assignment: CDR1 LNHDA and CDR2 SQIVND (reference sequence). The CDR3 covers 15 residues. In DNA form, the CDR3 reads TGTGCCAGTAGTATCTCGGCGGGATCTGGAAACACCATATATTTT. It yields the protein CASSISAGSGNTIYF.

This clone has more than one count but fewer than ten. This chain links TRBV6-8 with TRBJ2-7; TRBD1 matches at 10 bases. The CDR3 runs 16 residues. After removal of 5 bases from V and 5 bases from J, the junction contained 12 bases not matched to a gene. CDR1 and CDR2 from the germline V gene are MNHGY and SAAAGT. CDR3 sequence: CASSVERRQGANEQYF. CDR3 in DNA: TGTGCCAGCAGTGTAGAACGAAGACAGGGGGCAAACGAGCAGTACTTC.

This clone was seen more than once but under ten times. The gene calls are TRBV4-1 and TRBJ2-5; D gene ambiguous. With 0 bases removed from V and 0 bases from J, the gap between germline ends came to 8 bases. The CDR3 is 15 amino acids. Germline CDR1 MGHRA, CDR2 YSYEKL. CDR3 in DNA: TGCGCCAGCAGCCAAGATCTGGGCAACCAAGAGACCCAGTACTTC. Encoded protein: CASSQDLGNQETQYF.

The V gene is TRBV18, the J gene TRBJ2-2, with TRBD1 identical over 12 bases. This CDR3 has 16 amino acids. V lost 3 bases and J lost 4; bases outside the gene matches: 3. The germline gives CDR1 KGHSH, CDR2 LQKENI. The DNA for the CDR3 is TGTGCCAGCTCACCTAGGGGACAGGGGGCCACCGGGGAGCTGTTTTTT. Amino acid sequence: CASSPRGQGATGELFF.

This clone is labeled medium-sized. The rearrangement links TRBV6-8 to TRBJ2-5; 7 bases match TRBD2. CDR3 length: 15 amino acids. The junction had 6 bases not matched to a gene; V was cut back by 2 bases and J by 3 bases. Germline-derived CDR1 and CDR2 are MNHGY and SAAAGT. CDR3: CASSYTSSGEETQYF. In DNA, the CDR3 is TGTGCCAGCAGTTACACGTCTAGCGGAGAAGAGACCCAGTACTTC.

By its share, this clone is large. The chain has TRBV19 and TRBJ1-1; D is unresolved. The CDR3 extends over 14 amino acids. Germline CDR1 and CDR2: LNHDA and SQIVND (reference sequence). V lost 1 base to trimming and J lost 3 bases, with 9 bases between them. CDR3 coding DNA: TGTGCCAGTAGTATAGGGATTGGGTACACTGAAGCTTTCTTT. Its translation is CASSIGIGYTEAFF. Combining the CDR3 with reference TRBV19 and TRBJ1-1 gives the whole variable domain DGGITQSPKYLFRKEGQNVTLSCEQNLNHDAMYWYRQDPGQGLRLIYYSQIVNDFQKGDIAEGYSVSREKKESFPLTVTSAQKNPTAFYLCASSIGIGYTEAFFGQGTRLTVV.

CDR3 sequence reads: CATSFPGGSGDQPQHF. CDR3 nucleotides: TGTGCCACCAGCTTTCCCGGCGGCAGCGGCGATCAGCCCCAGCATTTT. The V call is TRBV15, the J call TRBJ1-5; no clear D gene. From germline, CDR1 is LNHNV and CDR2 YYDKDF (reference sequence). CDR3 length: 16 amino acids. The germline V and J ends were trimmed by 5 bases and 5 bases, with 19 bases remaining between them.

The chain links TRBV9 to TRBJ1-4; 9 bases fit TRBD1. Germline V CDR1 and CDR2: SGDLS, YYNGEE. This CDR3 is built from 14 residues. The J segment lost 8 bases and the V segment lost 4 bases, leaving 6 bases of the junction unmatched. CDR3 loop: CASSTQGQGEKLFF. For the CDR3, the DNA is TGTGCCAGCAGCACACAGGGACAGGGAGAAAAACTGTTTTTT.

This clone ranks as medium-sized. Here the CDR3 reads CATRGGANVLTF. The CDR3, as DNA: TGTGCCACCAGGGGGGGGGCCAACGTCCTGACTTTC. The chain uses TRBV2 and TRBJ2-6, with 7 bases identical to TRBD1. V trimming: 10 bases; J trimming: 4 bases; junction bases outside the gene matches: 1. There are 12 residues in the CDR3. Germline values: CDR1 SNHLY, CDR2 FYNNEI.

This clone was seen a handful of times. This chain links TRBV15 with TRBJ2-7, with 8 bases aligning to TRBD1. This CDR3 spans 15 amino acids. J was trimmed by 6 bases and V by 0 bases; bases with no gene match: 7. CDR1 is LNHNV and CDR2 is YYDKDF in the germline V gene (reference sequence). CDR3 sequence reads: CATSRDSRGLGEQYF. CDR3 nucleotides: TGTGCCACCAGCAGAGACAGCAGGGGGCTTGGCGAGCAGTACTTC. Drawing the rest from reference TRBV15 and TRBJ2-7, the complete variable domain is DAMVIQNPRYQVTQFGKPVTLSCSQTLNHNVMYWYQQKSSQAPKLLFHYYDKDFNNEADTPDNFQSRRPNTSFCFLDIRSPGLGDTAMYLCATSRDSRGLGEQYFGPGTRLTVT.